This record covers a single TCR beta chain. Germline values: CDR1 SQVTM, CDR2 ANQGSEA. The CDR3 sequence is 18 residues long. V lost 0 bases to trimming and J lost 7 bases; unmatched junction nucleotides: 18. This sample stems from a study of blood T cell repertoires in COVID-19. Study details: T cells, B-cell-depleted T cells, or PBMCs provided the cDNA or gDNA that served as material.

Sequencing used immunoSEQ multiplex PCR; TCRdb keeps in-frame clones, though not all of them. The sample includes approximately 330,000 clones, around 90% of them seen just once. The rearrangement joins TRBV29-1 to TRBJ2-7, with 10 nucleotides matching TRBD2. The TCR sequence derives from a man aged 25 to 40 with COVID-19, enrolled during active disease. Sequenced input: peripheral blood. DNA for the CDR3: TGCAGCGTTGAAGATCTACGTGTAAGAGGGACTAGCGAGGGGGAGCAGTACTTC. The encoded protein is CSVEDLRVRGTSEGEQYF.